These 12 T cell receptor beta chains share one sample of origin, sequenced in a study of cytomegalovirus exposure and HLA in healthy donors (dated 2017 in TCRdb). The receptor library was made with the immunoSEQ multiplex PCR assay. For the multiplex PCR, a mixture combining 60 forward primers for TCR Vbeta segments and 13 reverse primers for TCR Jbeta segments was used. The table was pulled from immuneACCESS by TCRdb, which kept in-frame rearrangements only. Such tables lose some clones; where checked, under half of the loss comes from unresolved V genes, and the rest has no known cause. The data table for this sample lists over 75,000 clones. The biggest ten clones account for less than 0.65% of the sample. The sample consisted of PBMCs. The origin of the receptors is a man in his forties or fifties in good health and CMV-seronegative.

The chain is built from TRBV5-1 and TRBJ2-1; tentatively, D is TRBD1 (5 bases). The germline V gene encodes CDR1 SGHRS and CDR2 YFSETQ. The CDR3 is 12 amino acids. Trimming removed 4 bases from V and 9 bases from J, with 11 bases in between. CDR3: CASSLQETEQFF. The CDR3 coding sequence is TGCGCCAGCAGCCTACAGGAAACTGAGCAGTTCTTC.

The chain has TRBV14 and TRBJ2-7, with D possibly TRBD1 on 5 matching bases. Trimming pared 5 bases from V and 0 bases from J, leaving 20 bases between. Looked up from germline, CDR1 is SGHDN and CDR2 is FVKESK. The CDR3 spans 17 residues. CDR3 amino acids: CASSNENSGYSSYEQYF. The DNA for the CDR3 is TGTGCCAGCAGCAACGAAAATTCAGGGTACAGCTCCTACGAGCAGTACTTC.

The CDR3 here is CASSPGLAYEQYF. The CDR3 nucleotides read TGTGCCAGCTCACCGGGACTCGCCTACGAGCAGTACTTC. V gene TRBV18 combines with J gene TRBJ2-7; TRBD2 is a possible D gene (6 bases). The CDR3 loop spans 13 amino acids. CDR1 is KGHSH and CDR2 is LQKENI in the germline V gene. V lost 3 bases and J 2 bases, leaving 8 bases between the germline ends.

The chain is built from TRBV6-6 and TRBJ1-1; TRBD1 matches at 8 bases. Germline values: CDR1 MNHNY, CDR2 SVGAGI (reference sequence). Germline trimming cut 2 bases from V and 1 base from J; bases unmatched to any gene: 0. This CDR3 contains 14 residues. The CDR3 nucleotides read TGTGCCAGCAGTTACGGACAGGGGAACACTGAAGCTTTCTTT. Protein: CASSYGQGNTEAFF.

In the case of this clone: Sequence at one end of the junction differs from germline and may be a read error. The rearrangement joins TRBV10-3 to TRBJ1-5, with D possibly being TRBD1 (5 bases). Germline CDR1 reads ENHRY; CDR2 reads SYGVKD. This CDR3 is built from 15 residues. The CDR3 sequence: CATTDGGYSNQSQHF. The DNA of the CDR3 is TGTGCCACCACCGACGGGGGTTATAGCAATCAGTCCCAGCATTTT.

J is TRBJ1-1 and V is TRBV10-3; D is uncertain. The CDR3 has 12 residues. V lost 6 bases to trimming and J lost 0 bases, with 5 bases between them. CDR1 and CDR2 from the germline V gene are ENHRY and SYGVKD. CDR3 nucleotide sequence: TGTGCCATCAGGTCCATGAACACTGAAGCTTTCTTT. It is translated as CAIRSMNTEAFF.

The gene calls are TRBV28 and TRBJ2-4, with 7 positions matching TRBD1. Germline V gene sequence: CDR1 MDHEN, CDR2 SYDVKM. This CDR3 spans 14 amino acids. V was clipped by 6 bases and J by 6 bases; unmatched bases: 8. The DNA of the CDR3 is TGTGCCAGCAGCGGGACAGCCGGGCCAAACATTCAGTACTTC. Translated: CASSGTAGPNIQYF.

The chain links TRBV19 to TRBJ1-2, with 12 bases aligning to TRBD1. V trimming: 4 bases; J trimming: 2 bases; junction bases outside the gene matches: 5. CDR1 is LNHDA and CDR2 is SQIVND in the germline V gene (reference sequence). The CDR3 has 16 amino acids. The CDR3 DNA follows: TGTGCCAGTAGTAACTCCGGGACAGGGGGCAACTATGGCTACACCTTC. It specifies CASSNSGTGGNYGYTF.

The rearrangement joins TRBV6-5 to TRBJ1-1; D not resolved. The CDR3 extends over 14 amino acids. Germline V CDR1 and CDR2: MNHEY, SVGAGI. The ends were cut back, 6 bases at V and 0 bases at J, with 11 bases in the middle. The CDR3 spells CASSRTPMNTEAFF. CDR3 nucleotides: TGTGCCAGCAGCCGTACTCCCATGAACACTGAAGCTTTCTTT.

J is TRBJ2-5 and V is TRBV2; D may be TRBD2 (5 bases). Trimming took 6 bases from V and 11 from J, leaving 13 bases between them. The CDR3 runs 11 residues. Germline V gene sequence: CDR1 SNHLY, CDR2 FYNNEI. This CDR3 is CASRAEGGQYF. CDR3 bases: TGTGCCAGCAGAGCCGAGGGCGGGCAGTACTTC.

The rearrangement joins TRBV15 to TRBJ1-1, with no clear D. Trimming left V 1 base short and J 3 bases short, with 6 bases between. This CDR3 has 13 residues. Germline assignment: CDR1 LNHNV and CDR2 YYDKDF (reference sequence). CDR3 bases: TGTGCCACCAGCAGAGCGGGTTACACTGAAGCTTTCTTT. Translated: CATSRAGYTEAFF.

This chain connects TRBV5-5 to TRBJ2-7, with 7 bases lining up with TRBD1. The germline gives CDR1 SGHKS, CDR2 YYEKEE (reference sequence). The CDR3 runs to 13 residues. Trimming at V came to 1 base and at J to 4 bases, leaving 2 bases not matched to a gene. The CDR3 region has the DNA TGTGCCAGCAGCTTGCCAGGGGGATACGAGCAGTACTTC. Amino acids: CASSLPGGYEQYF.